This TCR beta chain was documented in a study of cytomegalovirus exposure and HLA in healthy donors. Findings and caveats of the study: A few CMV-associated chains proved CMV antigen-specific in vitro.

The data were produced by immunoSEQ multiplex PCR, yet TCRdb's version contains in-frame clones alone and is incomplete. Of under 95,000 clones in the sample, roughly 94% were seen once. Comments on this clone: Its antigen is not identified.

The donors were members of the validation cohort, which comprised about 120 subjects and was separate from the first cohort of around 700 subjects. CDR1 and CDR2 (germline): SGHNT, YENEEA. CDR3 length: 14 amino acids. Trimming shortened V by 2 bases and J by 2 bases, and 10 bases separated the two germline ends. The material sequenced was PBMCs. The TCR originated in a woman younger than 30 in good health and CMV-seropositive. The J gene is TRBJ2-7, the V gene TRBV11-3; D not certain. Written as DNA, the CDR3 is TGTGCCAGCAGCTTACGTCTGGAGACCTACGAGCAGTACTTC. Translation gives CASSLRLETYEQYF.